A selection of T cell receptor beta chains follows, all from one sample in a study of identical twins. TCRdb fed the 5' RACE reads into MiXCR, producing one record per CDR3 protein. This table holds approximately 260,000 distinct CDR3 sequences, more than 13% found once. The material sequenced was memory (CD45RO+) T cells sorted from blood. The receptors derive from a woman aged 18-30 years in good health. CDR3s include the opening cysteine and the closing phenylalanine or tryptophan. D genes are given only for firm matches. Not every row has a clone size; where given, it reads once, few, many or a size class.

CDR3aa	CDR3nt	j_gene	v_gene	d_gene	abundance
CSASSGFSNQPQHF	TGCAGTGCTAGTTCGGGATTTAGCAATCAGCCCCAGCATTTT	TRBJ1-5	TRBV20-1	-	-
CASSYGGGLAKNIQYF	TGTGCCAGCAGTTACGGTGGAGGGTTGGCCAAAAACATTCAGTACTTC	TRBJ2-4	TRBV6-2/TRBV6-3	-	few
CASGEDLEYEQYF	TGCGCCAGCGGGGAGGACTTGGAGTACGAGCAGTACTTC	TRBJ2-7	TRBV4-1	-	few
CSARGRGAYNEQFF	TGCAGTGCTAGAGGTCGAGGAGCTTACAATGAGCAGTTCTTC	TRBJ2-1	TRBV20-1	-	many
CASGERQGISSIYNEQFF	TGTGCCAGCGGGGAAAGACAGGGAATTTCCTCAATCTACAATGAGCAGTTCTTC	TRBJ2-1	TRBV12-3/TRBV12-4	TRBD1	few
CASSLSHGGSNQPQHF	TGTGCCAGCAGTTTGTCACACGGGGGTAGCAATCAGCCCCAGCATTTT	TRBJ1-5	TRBV27	-	few
CASSPDRSNQPQHF	TGTGCCAGCAGTCCCGACCGTAGCAATCAGCCCCAGCATTTT	TRBJ1-5	TRBV12-3/TRBV12-4	-	many
CASSGDGTEAFF	TGCGCCAGCAGCGGAGACGGGACTGAAGCTTTCTTT	TRBJ1-1	TRBV5-1	-	few
CSAQGTEDTQYF	TGCAGTGCTCAAGGGACAGAGGATACGCAGTATTTT	TRBJ2-3	TRBV20-1	TRBD1	few
CASSQGGSLGEQYF	TGTGCCAGCAGCCAAGGGGGATCCCTGGGCGAGCAGTACTTC	TRBJ2-7	TRBV3-1	-	-
CASSSDWSYGYTF	TGTGCCAGCTCATCAGACTGGTCTTATGGCTACACCTTC	TRBJ1-2	TRBV18	-	-
CASSLYRGNSGITDTQYF	TGTGCCAGCAGTTTATACCGGGGGAACTCGGGGATCACAGATACGCAGTATTTT	TRBJ2-3	TRBV27	-	-
CASSGLDRTRLQFF	TGTGCCAGCAGCGGATTGGACAGGACAAGGTTGCAGTTCTTC	TRBJ2-1	TRBV7-9	TRBD1	many
CASSPVTGWNYGYTF	TGTGCCAGCAGCCCGGTGACAGGGTGGAACTATGGCTACACCTTC	TRBJ1-2	TRBV5-6	TRBD1	-
CASSSRLAGPGELFF	TGTGCCAGCAGCTCCCGACTAGCGGGGCCTGGGGAGCTGTTTTTT	TRBJ2-2	TRBV7-2	TRBD2	-
CATSRDPYKDSYEQYF	TGTGCCACCAGCAGAGATCCCTACAAAGACTCCTACGAGCAGTACTTC	TRBJ2-7	TRBV15	-	few
CASSLDHALAGDGEQFF	TGTGCCAGCAGCTTAGACCACGCACTAGCGGGAGACGGAGAGCAGTTCTTC	TRBJ2-1	TRBV11-2	TRBD2	-
CASSLGNIRGNEQFF	TGTGCCAGCAGCTTAGGGAATATAAGGGGTAATGAGCAGTTCTTC	TRBJ2-1	TRBV7-3	-	-
CASSRSPGTGELFF	TGTGCCAGCAGCCGTTCCCCGGGGACCGGGGAGCTGTTTTTT	TRBJ2-2	TRBV3-1	-	few
CAIHVETQYF	TGTGCCATCCATGTAGAGACCCAGTACTTC	TRBJ2-5	TRBV25-1	-	few
CASRGTGMGPEAFF	TGTGCCAGCAGGGGAACAGGGATGGGGCCTGAAGCTTTCTTT	TRBJ1-1	TRBV6-2/TRBV6-3	-	-
CASRRRTSGGETQYF	TGTGCCAGCAGACGGAGGACTAGCGGGGGAGAGACCCAGTACTTC	TRBJ2-5	TRBV6-1	TRBD2	many
CASSGWTYNEQFF	TGCGCCAGCAGTGGGTGGACCTACAATGAGCAGTTCTTC	TRBJ2-1	TRBV5-1	-	many
CAISRGQGAVYEQYF	TGTGCCATCAGTAGAGGACAGGGGGCAGTCTACGAGCAGTACTTC	TRBJ2-7	TRBV10-3	TRBD1	-
CASSDELTKVDYEQFF	TGTGCCAGCAGTGACGAGTTGACAAAAGTGGACTATGAGCAGTTCTTC	TRBJ2-1	TRBV2	-	few
CAISSRDREKYF	TGTGCCATCAGTTCCCGGGACAGGGAAAAGTATTTT	TRBJ2-3	TRBV10-3	TRBD1	-
CAWSGDSYSNQPQHF	TGTGCCTGGAGTGGGGACAGCTATAGCAATCAGCCCCAGCATTTT	TRBJ1-5	TRBV30	TRBD1	few
CSVSGQGVFEAFF	TGCAGCGTTTCGGGACAGGGGGTATTTGAAGCTTTCTTT	TRBJ1-1	TRBV29-1	TRBD1	many
CSARDGREGTDTQYF	TGCAGTGCTAGAGATGGCAGGGAGGGCACAGATACGCAGTATTTT	TRBJ2-3	TRBV20-1	-	many
CASSQQGAHEQYF	TGCGCCAGCAGCCAACAGGGGGCCCACGAGCAGTACTTC	TRBJ2-7	TRBV5-1	TRBD1	-
CSASRLALYNEQFF	TGCAGTGCTAGCCGCCTAGCGCTCTACAATGAGCAGTTCTTC	TRBJ2-1	TRBV20-1	-	-
CASAPQRYYGYTF	TGTGCCAGCGCCCCCCAAAGGTACTATGGCTACACCTTC	TRBJ1-2	TRBV6-1	-	few
CASSLWTGELNNEQFF	TGTGCCAGCAGTCTCTGGACAGGGGAGTTGAACAATGAGCAGTTCTTC	TRBJ2-1	TRBV12-3/TRBV12-4	TRBD1	few
CASSLASTGDPYEQYF	TGTGCCAGCAGCTTGGCTAGTACAGGGGATCCCTACGAGCAGTACTTC	TRBJ2-7	TRBV5-5	TRBD1	few
CASRGEEYGYTF	TGTGCCAGCAGGGGGGAAGAGTATGGCTACACCTTC	TRBJ1-2	TRBV7-3	-	few
CAISEGFTLAGELFF	TGTGCCATCAGTGAGGGTTTTACTCTCGCCGGGGAGCTGTTTTTT	TRBJ2-2	TRBV10-3	-	many
CASSAAGTSGREQYF	TGTGCCAGCAGCGCGGCCGGGACTAGCGGGAGGGAACAGTACTTC	TRBJ2-7	TRBV9	TRBD2	few
CASSYSRGTDTQYF	TGTGCCAGCAGTTACTCAAGGGGCACAGATACGCAGTATTTT	TRBJ2-3	TRBV6-5	-	few
CASSQFREGANYGYTF	TGTGCCAGCAGCCAATTTCGGGAGGGGGCGAACTATGGCTACACCTTC	TRBJ1-2	TRBV3-1	TRBD1	few
CAIKGTSGRTAINSYNEQFF	TGTGCCATCAAAGGGACTAGCGGGAGGACAGCTATTAACTCCTACAATGAGCAGTTCTTC	TRBJ2-1	TRBV10-3	TRBD2	many
CSATGSAGSHGYTF	TGCAGTGCCACGGGTAGTGCAGGGTCTCATGGCTACACCTTC	TRBJ1-2	TRBV20-1	-	-
CSARDVTGLLSYEQYF	TGCAGTGCTAGAGACGTGACAGGTCTTCTCTCCTACGAGCAGTACTTC	TRBJ2-7	TRBV20-1	-	many
CASNPPRGSYNEQFF	TGTGCCAGCAACCCTCCGCGAGGCTCCTACAATGAGCAGTTCTTC	TRBJ2-1	TRBV2	-	-
CASSLGSGGTFNEQFF	TGTGCCAGCAGCTTAGGGTCAGGGGGGACCTTTAATGAGCAGTTCTTC	TRBJ2-1	TRBV7-2	-	few
CASSYLVTGPRNTEAFF	TGTGCCAGCAGTTACCTGGTGACGGGACCCAGGAACACTGAAGCTTTCTTT	TRBJ1-1	TRBV6-5	-	few
CASSLVASGGSTQYF	TGTGCCAGCAGCTTAGTCGCTAGCGGGGGGTCAACCCAGTACTTC	TRBJ2-5	TRBV7-2	TRBD2	many
CSARDLSGRYNEQFF	TGCAGTGCTAGAGATCTGAGCGGACGTTACAATGAGCAGTTCTTC	TRBJ2-1	TRBV20-1	-	-
CASTPGTGLEQYF	TGTGCCAGCACTCCGGGGACGGGCCTGGAGCAGTACTTC	TRBJ2-7	TRBV11-1	-	many
CASSPGQSPGPQHF	TGTGCCAGCTCACCGGGACAGAGCCCGGGGCCCCAGCATTTT	TRBJ1-5	TRBV18	TRBD1	-